Sequencing of this TCR beta chain was carried out in a study of cytomegalovirus exposure and HLA in healthy donors. Findings of the study overall: What TCR beta sequences reportedly achieved was accurate prediction of HLA-A and HLA-B alleles in most subjects. Prior analysis indicated that the majority of TCR beta V segments exhibited productivity approximately 87% or approximately 30% of the time.

Concerning this clone: The antigen is unknown.

Trimming shortened V by 2 bases and J by 8 bases, and 15 bases separated the two germline ends. Germline values: CDR1 LNHDA, CDR2 SQIVND (reference sequence). The CDR3 covers 14 residues. The PCR made use of 60 Vbeta and 13 Jbeta primers. Clones were read by immunoSEQ multiplex PCR, and TCRdb kept only the in-frame ones, dropping some. The table lists 120,000 or so clones, about 73% of them singletons. The rearrangement links TRBV19 to TRBJ1-1; D not certain. The sequenced sample consisted of PBMCs. The sequence derives from a woman aged 40 to 50 in good health and CMV-seronegative. The chain's CDR3 is CASSIQSWFVEAFF. The CDR3 DNA reads as TGTGCCAGTAGTATACAGTCGTGGTTTGTCGAAGCTTTCTTT.